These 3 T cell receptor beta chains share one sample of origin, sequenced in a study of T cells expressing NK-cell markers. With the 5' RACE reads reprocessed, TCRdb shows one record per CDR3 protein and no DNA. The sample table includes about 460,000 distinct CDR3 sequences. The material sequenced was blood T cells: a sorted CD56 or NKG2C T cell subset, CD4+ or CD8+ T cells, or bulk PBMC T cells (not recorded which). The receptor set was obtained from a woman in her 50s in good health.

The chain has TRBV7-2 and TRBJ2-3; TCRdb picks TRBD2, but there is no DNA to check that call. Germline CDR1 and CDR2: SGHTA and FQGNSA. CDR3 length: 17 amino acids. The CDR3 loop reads CASSLFAPRASTDTQYF.

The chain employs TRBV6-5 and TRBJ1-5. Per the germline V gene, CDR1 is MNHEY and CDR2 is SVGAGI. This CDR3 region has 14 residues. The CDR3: CASSPRTLDEPQHF.

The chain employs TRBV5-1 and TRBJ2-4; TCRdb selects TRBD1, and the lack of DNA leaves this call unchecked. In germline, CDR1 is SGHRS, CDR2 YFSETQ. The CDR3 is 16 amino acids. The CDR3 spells CASSEFPTGAKNIQYF.